Described below is a single T cell receptor (beta chain) sequence and its context. In the original workflow: Researchers report that nucleated cell counts were estimated from reference gene primer amplification. The protocol was immunoSEQ multiplex PCR, while the TCRdb copy is restricted to in-frame clones and leaves out a portion. V and J calls and clone size follow that table, whereas D and trimming were derived from the DNA. The sample consists of 150,000 to 200,000 clones, roughly 84% of them appearing once. Germline CDR1 reads SGHDT; CDR2 reads YYEEEE. The CDR3 has 11 residues. Deletions cut 7 bases from V and 8 bases from J, with 12 bases between. These data are taken from a study of blood T cell repertoires in COVID-19. Study background: Specimens from acute and convalescent COVID-19 originated in the United States, Italy and Spain.

In Seattle, patients joined the study during active infection and were tracked longitudinally. Sample: peripheral blood. The rearrangement joins TRBV5-6 to TRBJ1-1; D call uncertain. The origin of this receptor is a woman aged 50 to 65 with COVID-19, enrolled during active disease. As DNA, the CDR3 is TGTGCCAGCGCCCGGGGTGGGGAAGCTTTCTTT. Its translation: CASARGGEAFF.